This T cell receptor (beta chain) appears in the sequencing data of a study of shared T cell receptors in the human thymus. Assay used: immunoSEQ multiplex PCR; TCRdb lists only in-frame clones, some missing. Altogether about 710,000 clones are present, around 87% being singletons, with the ten largest covering about 0.0094%. V lost 3 bases to trimming and J lost 1 base; unmatched junction nucleotides: 9. Germline V gives CDR1 SEHNR, CDR2 FQNEAQ (reference sequence). This CDR3 comprises 16 residues. This same sample was also taken into another study, of human thymus T cells. That work adds: In corrective heart surgery, resections were taken, and these provided the thymus tissue. Gene usage for V and J segments appeared biased in thymic and blood repertoires. Reports from related research described highly overlapping thymic repertoires among unrelated individuals.

The specimen was thymocytes. The sequence was collected from a boy less than two years old with a congenital heart defect. The V and J genes are TRBV7-9 and TRBJ2-7, with 7 nucleotides matching TRBD1. CDR3 nucleotide sequence: TGTGCCAGCAGCTTGGGGACAGCTAGGAATTCCTACGAGCAGTACTTC. Translated: CASSLGTARNSYEQYF.